Given below is one TCR beta chain in context. Its target is not known. This CDR3 has 15 amino acids. V gave up 3 bases and J gave up 0 bases, with 8 bases separating them. Germline CDR1 MDHEN, CDR2 SYDVKM. The data belong to a study of cytomegalovirus exposure and HLA in healthy donors. Findings of the study overall: Per published reports, the classifier diagnosed cytomegalovirus status with high specificity and sensitivity.

A multiplex PCR was run with 60 Vbeta primers and 13 Jbeta primers. Authors' data handling: It was a later analysis that counted around 85 million unique TCR beta chains, of which some 10 million were shared. TCRdb's copy holds only in-frame clones and misses some; the assay was immunoSEQ multiplex PCR. The DNA gave D and trimming, while V, J and clone size come from that table. The data hold about 160,000 clones, with nearly 80% observed a single time. The rearrangement uses TRBV28 and TRBJ1-4; no clear D. The clonotype originates from a woman in her forties or fifties in good health and CMV-seropositive. Input material: PBMCs. CDR3 sequence (DNA): TGTGCCAGCAGTTTGGCAGGTTCAACTAATGAAAAACTGTTTTTT. Its protein is CASSLAGSTNEKLFF.